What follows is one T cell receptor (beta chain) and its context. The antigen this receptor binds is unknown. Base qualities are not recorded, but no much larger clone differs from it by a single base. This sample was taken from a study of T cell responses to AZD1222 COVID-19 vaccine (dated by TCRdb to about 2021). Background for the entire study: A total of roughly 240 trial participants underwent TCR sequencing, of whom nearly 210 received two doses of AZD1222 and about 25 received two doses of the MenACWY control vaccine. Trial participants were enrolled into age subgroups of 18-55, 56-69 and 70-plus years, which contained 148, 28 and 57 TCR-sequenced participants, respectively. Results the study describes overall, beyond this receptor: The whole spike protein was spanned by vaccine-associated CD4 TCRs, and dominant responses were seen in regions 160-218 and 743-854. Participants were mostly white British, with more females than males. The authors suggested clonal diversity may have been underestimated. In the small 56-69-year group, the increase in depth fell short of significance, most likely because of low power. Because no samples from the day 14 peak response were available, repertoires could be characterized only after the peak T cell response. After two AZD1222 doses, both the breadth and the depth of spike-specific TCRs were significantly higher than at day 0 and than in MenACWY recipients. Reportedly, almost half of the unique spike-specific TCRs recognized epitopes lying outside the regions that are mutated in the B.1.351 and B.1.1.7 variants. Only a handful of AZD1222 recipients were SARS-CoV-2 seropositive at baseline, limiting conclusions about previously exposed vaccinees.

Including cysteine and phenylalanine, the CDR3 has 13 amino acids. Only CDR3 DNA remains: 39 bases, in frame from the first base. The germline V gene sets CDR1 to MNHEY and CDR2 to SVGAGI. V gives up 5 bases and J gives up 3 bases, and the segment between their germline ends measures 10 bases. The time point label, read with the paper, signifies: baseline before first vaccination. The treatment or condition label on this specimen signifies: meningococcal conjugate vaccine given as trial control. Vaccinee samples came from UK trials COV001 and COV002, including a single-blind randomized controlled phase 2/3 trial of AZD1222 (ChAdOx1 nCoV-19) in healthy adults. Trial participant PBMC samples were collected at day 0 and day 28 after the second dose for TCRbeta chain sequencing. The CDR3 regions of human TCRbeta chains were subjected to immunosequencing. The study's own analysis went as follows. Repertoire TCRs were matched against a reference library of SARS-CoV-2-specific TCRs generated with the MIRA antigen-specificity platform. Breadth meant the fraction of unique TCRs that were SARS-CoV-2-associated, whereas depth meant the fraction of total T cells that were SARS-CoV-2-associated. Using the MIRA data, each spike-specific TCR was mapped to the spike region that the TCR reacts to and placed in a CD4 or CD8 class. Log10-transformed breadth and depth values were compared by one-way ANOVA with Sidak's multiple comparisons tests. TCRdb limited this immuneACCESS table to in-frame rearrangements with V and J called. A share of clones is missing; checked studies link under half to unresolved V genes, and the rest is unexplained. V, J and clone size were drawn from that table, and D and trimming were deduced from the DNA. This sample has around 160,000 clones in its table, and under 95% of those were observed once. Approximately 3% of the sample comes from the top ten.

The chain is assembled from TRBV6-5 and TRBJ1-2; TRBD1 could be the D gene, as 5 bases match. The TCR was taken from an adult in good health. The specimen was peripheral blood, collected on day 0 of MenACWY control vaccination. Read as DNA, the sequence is TGTGCCAGCAGTCACATAGGGGACTATGGCTACACCTTC. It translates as CASSHIGDYGYTF.